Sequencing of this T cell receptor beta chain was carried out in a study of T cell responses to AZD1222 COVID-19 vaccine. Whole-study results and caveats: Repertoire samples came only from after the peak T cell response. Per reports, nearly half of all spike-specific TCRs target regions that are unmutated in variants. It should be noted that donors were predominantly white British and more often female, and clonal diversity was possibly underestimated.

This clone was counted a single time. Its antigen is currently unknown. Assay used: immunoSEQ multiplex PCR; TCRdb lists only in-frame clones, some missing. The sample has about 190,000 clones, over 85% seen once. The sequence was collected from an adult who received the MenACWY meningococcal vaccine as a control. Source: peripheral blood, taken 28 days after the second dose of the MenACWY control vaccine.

CDR3 nucleotides: TGTGCCAGCAGCCCCCAGGGTAGTCCACACAATGAGCAGTTCTTC. Translated: CASSPQGSPHNEQFF. V and J are TRBV6-4 and TRBJ2-1, with D possibly TRBD1 on 5 matching bases. The CDR3 extends over 15 amino acids. The germline CDR1 and CDR2 sequences are MRHNA and SNTAGT. Deletions cut 6 bases from V and 5 bases from J, with 17 bases between.